These 32 T cell receptor beta chains came from one sample sequenced in a study of CD8 T cells in Susac syndrome. Random-hexamer reverse transcription was applied to roughly 0.5 to 1 ug RNA. Using its own MiXCR run on the immunoSEQ multiplex PCR reads, TCRdb lists one record per CDR3 protein. Altogether 150,000 to 200,000 distinct CDR3 sequences are present, 92% being singletons, with the ten largest covering around 0.08%. Sequenced material: CD4+ T cells from PBMCs. These receptors all come from a human donor in good health.

This clonotype has only a few counts. Germline is not matched at one junction end, which may reflect a read error. The chain is built from TRBV12-3 or TRBV12-4 and TRBJ2-1; the D is unclear. CDR3 length: 11 residues. CDR3 nucleotide sequence: TGTGCCAGCAGTTTTGGGGAAGGGTTGACCTTC. Its protein product is CASSFGEGLTF.

The chain employs TRBV30 and TRBJ1-1; TRBD1 might be the D (5 bases). Between the trimmed V and J ends, which lost 0 bases and 0 bases, there was a span of 11 bases. Germline V gene data show CDR1 as GTSNPN and CDR2 as SVGIG (reference sequence). The CDR3 runs to 15 residues. CDR3 sequence: CAWSVLGTLNTEAFF. The CDR3 coding sequence is TGTGCCTGGAGTGTACTAGGGACGTTGAACACTGAAGCTTTCTTT.

This chain links TRBV19 with TRBJ2-1; no clear D. V was trimmed by 5 bases and J by 5 bases, leaving 10 bases between them. CDR1 is LNHDA and CDR2 is SQIVND in the germline V gene (reference sequence). The CDR3 totals 13 residues. The chain's CDR3 is CASSHRANNEQFF. In DNA, the CDR3 is TGTGCCAGTAGTCACCGGGCCAACAATGAGCAGTTCTTC. The full variable domain, in which reference TRBV19 and TRBJ2-1 provide the parts outside the CDR3, is DGGITQSPKYLFRKEGQNVTLSCEQNLNHDAMYWYRQDPGQGLRLIYYSQIVNDFQKGDIAEGYSVSREKKESFPLTVTSAQKNPTAFYLCASSHRANNEQFFGPGTRLTVL.

V is TRBV27 and J is TRBJ2-7; D gene ambiguous. V shed 7 bases and J shed 2 bases, with 0 bases lying between them. This CDR3 contains 9 residues. CDR1 is MNHEY, CDR2 SMNVEV, per germline (reference sequence). In DNA form, the CDR3 reads TGTGCCAGCACCTACGAGCAGTACTTC. It codes for CASTYEQYF.

This clonotype was seen only once. This chain joins TRBV7-9 and TRBJ1-4; tentatively, D is TRBD1 (5 bases). The germline CDR1 and CDR2 sequences are SEHNR and FQNEAQ (reference sequence). The CDR3 has 15 residues. Trimming removed 2 bases from V and 3 bases from J, with 10 bases in between. CDR3 DNA: TGTGCCAGCAGCTTAACCAAGGGGCCTAATGAAAAACTGTTTTTT. Translating it yields CASSLTKGPNEKLFF.

The chain employs TRBV29-1 and TRBJ2-4, with 7 bases fitting TRBD2. This CDR3 is 15 amino acids long. Germline loops: CDR1 SQVTM, CDR2 ANQGSEA. V was pared by 6 bases and J by 1 base, with 9 bases of the junction left unmatched. The CDR3 nucleotides are TGCAGCGTGACTGGGGGGGTTGTTGCCAAAAACATTCAGTACTTC. It is translated as CSVTGGVVAKNIQYF.

This chain uses TRBV19 with TRBJ2-5; D unclear. The CDR3 totals 14 residues. Germline-derived CDR1 and CDR2 are LNHDA and SQIVND (reference sequence). V gave up 5 bases and J gave up 1 base, with 11 bases separating them. The CDR3 protein is CASSETSPQETQYF. The CDR3 DNA is TGTGCCAGTAGTGAGACCTCTCCCCAAGAGACCCAGTACTTC.

The J gene is TRBJ2-7, the V gene TRBV5-1; D gene unclear. Trimming removed 1 base at V and 6 bases at J, with 14 bases between. The germline V gene encodes CDR1 SGHRS and CDR2 YFSETQ. This CDR3 has 14 amino acids. The CDR3 spells CASSLKDGILEQYF. CDR3 DNA sequence: TGCGCCAGCAGCTTGAAGGACGGAATCCTCGAGCAGTACTTC. Complete variable domain (other parts from reference TRBV5-1 and TRBJ2-7): KAGVTQTPRYLIKTRGQQVTLSCSPISGHRSVSWYQQTPGQGLQFLFEYFSETQRNKGNFPGRFSGRQFSNSRSEMNVSTLELGDSALYLCASSLKDGILEQYFGPGTRLTVT.

This chain connects TRBV29-1 to TRBJ1-4, with 10 positions matching TRBD1. J gave up 5 bases and V 6 bases, and 6 bases lay outside the gene matches. The CDR3 consists of 14 residues. The germline CDR1 and CDR2 sequences are SQVTM and ANQGSEA. The CDR3 is CSVPGQGLNEKLFF. The CDR3 DNA reads as TGCAGCGTGCCGGGACAGGGGTTGAATGAAAAACTGTTTTTT.

The chain combines TRBV5-1 with TRBJ2-1; no clear D. Germline-derived CDR1 and CDR2 are SGHRS and YFSETQ. The CDR3 extends over 16 amino acids. V was clipped by 1 base and J by 6 bases, with 17 bases between them. CDR3 DNA: TGCGCCAGCAGCTTGCACCCGAGTGATCGCCGCAATGAGCAGTTCTTC. Encoded protein: CASSLHPSDRRNEQFF.

The J gene is TRBJ2-4, the V gene TRBV20-1; D is perhaps TRBD1 or TRBD2 (5 bases each). The CDR3 is 13 residues long. V lost 1 base, J lost 9 bases, and 13 bases lay in between. Germline assignment: CDR1 DFQATT and CDR2 SNEGSKA (reference sequence). CDR3 protein: CSARVKPRGIQYF. The CDR3 DNA is TGCAGTGCTAGAGTGAAACCGAGGGGCATTCAGTACTTC.

This rearrangement joins TRBV23-1 to TRBJ2-1; D is ambiguous. TRBV23-1 is an ORF; its function is uncertain. V shed 0 bases and J shed 0 bases, with 21 bases lying between them. The CDR3 has 20 amino acids. The CDR3 is CASSQSMATEYQNSYNEQFF. DNA for the CDR3: TGCGCCAGCAGTCAATCGATGGCTACCGAGTATCAAAACTCCTACAATGAGCAGTTCTTC.

The rearrangement uses TRBV9 and TRBJ2-6, with D perhaps being TRBD1 or TRBD2 (5 bases each). Per the germline V gene, CDR1 is SGDLS and CDR2 is YYNGEE. Trimming pared 4 bases from V and 1 base from J, leaving 18 bases between. The CDR3 contains 18 residues. The CDR3 is CASSLAPGPGSGANVLTF. The CDR3 coding sequence is TGTGCCAGCAGCCTCGCCCCGGGACCGGGTTCTGGGGCCAACGTCCTGACTTTC.

The rearrangement uses TRBV7-2 and TRBJ2-1; D is unclear. Germline lookup yields CDR1 SGHTA and CDR2 FQGNSA. Trimming left V 1 base short and J 7 bases short, with 8 bases between. The CDR3 has 13 amino acids. In nucleotides, the CDR3 is TGTGCCAGCAGCTTAGTGAAGGGAAATGAGCAGTTCTTC. It yields the protein CASSLVKGNEQFF.

This clonotype was seen a handful of times. The rearrangement links TRBV19 to TRBJ2-2, with D possibly being TRBD2 (5 bases). Trimming cost V 4 bases and J 7 bases, with 10 bases left between them. Germline CDR1 is LNHDA and CDR2 is SQIVND (reference sequence). The CDR3 has 13 amino acids. CDR3 sequence reads: CASSREYYGELFF. CDR3 bases: TGTGCCAGTAGTAGGGAGTACTACGGGGAGCTGTTTTTT.

Regarding this clonotype: The junction departs from germline at one end; a sequencing error may be responsible. V and J are TRBV7-7 and TRBJ2-5, with unresolved D. The CDR3 is 14 amino acids. Per germline, CDR1 SSHAT and CDR2 FNYEAQ (reference sequence). CDR3 nucleotides: TGTGCTAGCAGCTTCCGACTGGACGTAAGGACCCAGTACTTC. Residues: CASSFRLDVRTQYF.

This clonotype was picked up a small number of times. The chain employs TRBV28 and TRBJ2-1; D is possibly TRBD2 (5 bases). Trimming took off 6 bases at V and 2 bases at J, with 11 bases between the two ends. The germline V gene has CDR1 MDHEN and CDR2 SYDVKM. The CDR3 length is 14 residues. The CDR3 is CASSSSGTYNEQFF. In nucleotides, the CDR3 is TGTGCCAGCAGCTCGAGCGGTACCTACAATGAGCAGTTCTTC.

J is TRBJ2-7 and V is TRBV7-2, with no clear D. Germline V gene data show CDR1 as SGHTA and CDR2 as FQGNSA. The CDR3 runs 14 residues. V lost 2 bases, J lost 4 bases, and 12 bases lay in between. CDR3 residues: CASSLSGYGYEQYF. DNA of the CDR3: TGTGCCAGCAGCTTATCGGGTTACGGGTACGAGCAGTACTTC. Full variable domain (rest looked up from reference TRBV7-2 and TRBJ2-7): GAGVSQSPSNKVTEKGKDVELRCDPISGHTALYWYRQSLGQGLEFLIYFQGNSAPDKSGLPSDRFSAERTGGSVSTLTIQRTQQEDSAVYLCASSLSGYGYEQYFGPGTRLTVT.

The V call is TRBV3-1, the J call TRBJ2-2, with a tentative D call TRBD1 (6 bases). Germline lookup yields CDR1 LGHDT and CDR2 YNNKEL (reference sequence). The CDR3 runs 16 residues. Trimming shortened V by 1 base and J by 8 bases, and 17 bases separated the two germline ends. In nucleotides, the CDR3 is TGTGCCAGCAGCCAAGGGGGGCCCCAACTTTCAGGGGAGCTGTTTTTT. It codes for CASSQGGPQLSGELFF. The full variable domain, rest sourced from reference TRBV3-1 and TRBJ2-2, is DTAVSQTPKYLVTQMGNDKSIKCEQNLGHDTMYWYKQDSKKFLKIMFSYNNKELIINETVPNRFSPKSPDKAHLNLHINSLELGDSAVYFCASSQGGPQLSGELFFGEGSRLTVL.

V usage is TRBV7-6 and J usage is TRBJ1-1, with D possibly matching TRBD1 (5 bases). V lost 1 base and J 1 base, leaving 10 bases between the germline ends. CDR3 length: 15 amino acids. Germline-derived CDR1 and CDR2 are SGHVS and FNYEAQ. The CDR3 DNA reads TGTGCCAGCAGCTTAGTTGCACAGGAGAACACTGAAGCTTTCTTT. Protein product: CASSLVAQENTEAFF.

V and J are TRBV14 and TRBJ1-4, with no clear D. The CDR3 runs to 15 residues. Germline CDR1 reads SGHDN; CDR2 reads FVKESK. With 4 bases removed from V and 0 bases from J, the gap between germline ends came to 9 bases. The CDR3 protein is CASSPFSPTNEKLFF. For the CDR3, the DNA is TGTGCCAGCAGCCCGTTTAGTCCAACTAATGAAAAACTGTTTTTT.

CDR3 sequence reads: CATSDWTGTVETQYF. CDR3 DNA: TGTGCCACCAGTGATTGGACCGGGACAGTGGAGACCCAGTACTTC. The J gene is TRBJ2-5, the V gene TRBV24-1; 7 nucleotides agree with TRBD1. Losses at the gene ends were 2 bases for V and 5 bases for J; bases not matched to a gene: 7. Germline CDR1 is KGHDR and CDR2 is SFDVKD. The CDR3 length is 15 residues.

J is TRBJ2-5 and V is TRBV6-1; 7 bases map to TRBD1. Germline assignment: CDR1 MNHNS and CDR2 SASEGT. The CDR3 spans 14 residues. V shed 4 bases and J 4 bases; nucleotides not matched to a gene: 6. As DNA, the CDR3 is TGTGCCAGCAGTGGATCGACAGGGAGAGAGACCCAGTACTTC. Translating it yields CASSGSTGRETQYF.

The chain combines TRBV7-9 with TRBJ2-1; 8 bases agree with TRBD1. The V segment lost 5 bases and the J segment 10 bases; nucleotides outside the gene matches: 1. Germline V gene data show CDR1 as SEHNR and CDR2 as FQNEAQ (reference sequence). The CDR3 runs 11 residues. This CDR3 reads CASSRTGEQFF. The CDR3 DNA follows: TGTGCCAGCAGCCGGACAGGGGAGCAGTTCTTC.

The CDR3 here is CASSPFGGVGETQYF. CDR3 sequence (DNA): TGCGCCAGCAGTCCCTTTGGGGGAGTCGGAGAGACCCAGTACTTC. This chain uses TRBV10-1 with TRBJ2-5; D is perhaps TRBD1 or TRBD2 (5 bases each). The CDR3 loop spans 15 amino acids. Germline V lookup: CDR1 WNHNN, CDR2 SYGVQD (reference sequence). Between the trimmed V and J ends, which lost 5 bases and 4 bases, there was a span of 17 bases.

This clonotype has a single count. The rearrangement uses TRBV27 and TRBJ2-7, with a tentative D call TRBD2 (6 bases). The germline V gene encodes CDR1 MNHEY and CDR2 SMNVEV (reference sequence). CDR3 size: 13 residues. V was pared by 6 bases and J by 6 bases, with 15 bases between. The CDR3 bases are TGTGCCAGCAGCCCTCCCCTCGGGAGCGAGCAGTACTTC. Residues: CASSPPLGSEQYF.

The chain combines TRBV5-1 with TRBJ2-3; TRBD2 aligns across 7 bases. The junction had 5 bases not matched to a gene; V was cut back by 1 base and J by 3 bases. The CDR3 extends over 15 amino acids. From germline, CDR1 is SGHRS and CDR2 YFSETQ. CDR3 protein: CASSLTGGGTDTQYF. In DNA, the CDR3 is TGCGCCAGCAGCTTGACGGGAGGAGGAACAGATACGCAGTATTTT.

This chain joins TRBV20-1 and TRBJ2-5; 12 bases are shared with TRBD2. Trimming removed 5 bases from V and 4 bases from J; junction bases left unmatched: 5. The CDR3 has 14 residues. From germline, CDR1 is DFQATT and CDR2 SNEGSKA (reference sequence). The CDR3 bases are TGCAGTGCTGACAGGGGACTAGCGGGAGAGACCCAGTACTTC. Translating it yields CSADRGLAGETQYF.

This chain joins TRBV12-3 or TRBV12-4 and TRBJ1-1; D uncertain. The CDR3 covers 15 residues. Trimming cost V 7 bases and J 0 bases, with 15 bases left between them. The CDR3 coding sequence is TGTGCCAGCACCCCTGGCCAAATACTGAACACTGAAGCTTTCTTT. Residues: CASTPGQILNTEAFF.

V usage is TRBV19 and J usage is TRBJ1-3, with 9 nucleotides matching TRBD1. V dropped 4 bases and J dropped 0; count of bases not matched to a gene: 4. CDR3 length equals 16 residues. Germline V gives CDR1 LNHDA, CDR2 SQIVND (reference sequence). DNA of the CDR3: TGTGCCAGTAGTAAGGGGACAGGGCGCTCTGGAAACACCATATATTTT. Its translation is CASSKGTGRSGNTIYF.

This chain joins TRBV20-1 and TRBJ1-4; D is unclear. Trimming left V 0 bases short and J 8 bases short, with 7 bases between. Looked up from germline, CDR1 is DFQATT and CDR2 is SNEGSKA (reference sequence). CDR3 length: 12 amino acids. CDR3 sequence reads: CSARDQGEKLFF. CDR3 nucleotides: TGCAGTGCTAGAGATCAAGGAGAAAAACTGTTTTTT.

The chain links TRBV21-1 to TRBJ2-3; the table gives TRBD1 as D, unverified against the DNA. TRBV21-1 is assigned pseudogene status. This CDR3 contains 18 residues. In nucleotides, the CDR3 is TGTGCCAGCAGCAAAGCGGTGAAGGGGACCTCTAGCACAGATACGCAGTATTTT. Translating it yields CASSKAVKGTSSTDTQYF.